This T cell receptor beta chain was sequenced for a study of CD8 T cells in ankylosing spondylitis. Study findings and constraints: Earlier authors reported some of these motif variants in reactive arthritis synovial fluid and blood. Within matched ankylosing spondylitis synovial fluid, disease-linked clones were reportedly significantly enriched. Seemingly distinctive of ankylosing spondylitis blood was a TCR beta motif formed by eight highly homologous variants.

Quantitative molecular-barcoded 5'-RACE generated the TCR beta libraries. MiXCR was run by TCRdb on the 5' RACE reads, yielding one entry per CDR3 protein. The data hold some 400,000 distinct CDR3 sequences, with 20% to 25% observed a single time. A note on this clonotype: Its antigen is not identified.

V was cut by 1 base and J by 1 base, with 14 bases left in between. In germline, CDR1 is GTSNPN, CDR2 SVGIG (reference sequence). CDR3 length: 17 residues. This TCR derives from a male donor with ankylosing spondylitis. V gene TRBV30 combines with J gene TRBJ1-6; a weak D match, TRBD1 (6 bases). Material: blood, either unsorted or a sorted T cell fraction (not recorded which). The CDR3 DNA sequence: TGTGCCTGGAGTGAGACCGGGAGGGGGTCCTATAATTCACCCCTCCACTTT. This translates into CAWSETGRGSYNSPLHF.